Each of the 9 T cell receptor beta chains below was sequenced from the same sample in a study of blood T cell repertoires in COVID-19. Method: immunoSEQ multiplex PCR; TCRdb's copy keeps in-frame clones and lacks some. The sample shows approximately 270,000 clones, around 90% of them seen only once. Sequenced material: peripheral blood. These receptors were collected from a man aged 45-60 years with acute or convalescent COVID-19.

The chain joins TRBV5-4 to TRBJ2-5, with a possible D match to TRBD1 (5 bases). Germline V gives CDR1 SGHNT, CDR2 YYREEE (reference sequence). V lost 3 bases and J lost 4, with 13 bases in between. The CDR3 runs 14 residues. CDR3 in amino acids: CASSSHGQGETQYF. CDR3 DNA: TGTGCCAGCAGCTCCCACGGCCAGGGAGAGACCCAGTACTTC. The full variable domain, its missing parts supplied by reference TRBV5-4 and TRBJ2-5, is ETGVTQSPTHLIKTRGQQVTLRCSSQSGHNTVSWYQQALGQGPQFIFQYYREEENGRGNFPPRFSGLQFPNYSSELNVNALELDDSALYLCASSSHGQGETQYFGPGTRLLVL.

The chain links TRBV6-6 to TRBJ1-5; D gene unclear. Germline V gives CDR1 MNHNY, CDR2 SVGAGI (reference sequence). This CDR3 spans 11 amino acids. The CDR3 reads CASRGNEPQHF. As DNA, the CDR3 is TGTGCTTCGCGGGGAAACGAGCCCCAGCATTTT.

This clone was counted a single time. The CDR3 spells CASSQARGFQFF. In DNA, the CDR3 is TGTGCCAGCAGCCAGGCCCGAGGGTTTCAGTTCTTC. V is TRBV4-2 and J is TRBJ2-1; D might be TRBD2 (5 bases). The germline gives CDR1 LGHNA, CDR2 YNFKEQ. This CDR3 region has 12 residues. V gave up 3 bases and J gave up 13 bases, with 13 bases separating them.

The chain joins TRBV7-8 to TRBJ1-1; D remains unclear. CDR1 SGHVS and CDR2 FQNEAQ come from the germline V gene. V lost 1 base to trimming and J lost 1 base, with 4 bases between them. CDR3 length: 13 amino acids. CDR3 in amino acids: CASSLGQNTEAFF. DNA of the CDR3: TGTGCCAGCAGCTTAGGACAGAACACTGAAGCTTTCTTT.

The chain employs TRBV27 and TRBJ1-5; weak D call: TRBD1 (5 bases). Trimming took off 8 bases at V and 3 bases at J, with 17 bases between the two ends. The CDR3 runs 15 residues. Germline lookup yields CDR1 MNHEY and CDR2 SMNVEV (reference sequence). The CDR3 coding sequence is TGTGCCAGCGGCGGGACCTACCCCTTCAATCAGCCCCAGCATTTT. This encodes CASGGTYPFNQPQHF.

J is TRBJ1-3 and V is TRBV2; TRBD1 agrees at 9 bases. Germline-derived CDR1 and CDR2 are SNHLY and FYNNEI. This CDR3 has 14 residues. Trimming took 4 bases from V and 4 from J; bases not matched to a gene: 2. The CDR3 is CASSGDREGNTIYF. CDR3 nucleotide sequence: TGTGCCAGCAGTGGGGACAGGGAGGGAAACACCATATATTTT.

The J gene is TRBJ1-5, the V gene TRBV12-5; D remains ambiguous. Germline assignment: CDR1 LGHNT and CDR2 FRNRAP. V dropped 3 bases and J dropped 2 bases, with 8 bases sitting between them. This CDR3 contains 14 residues. CDR3 amino acids: CASGLVEGNQPQHF. Here the CDR3 DNA reads TGTGCTAGTGGTTTAGTGGAGGGCAATCAGCCCCAGCATTTT.

The chain recombines TRBV10-2 with TRBJ1-1; D might be TRBD1 (5 bases). The V gene lost 4 bases and the J gene lost 2 bases, with 11 bases spanning the gap. Germline V lookup: CDR1 WSHSY, CDR2 SAAADI. The CDR3 loop spans 14 amino acids. DNA for the CDR3: TGCGCCAGCAGTGTCCAGGGCCCAAACACTGAAGCTTTCTTT. This translates into CASSVQGPNTEAFF.

The CDR3 protein is CASGRQTGSGNTIYF. The CDR3 DNA reads as TGTGCTAGTGGTCGCCAAACAGGCTCTGGAAACACCATATATTTT. V usage is TRBV12-5 and J usage is TRBJ1-3; a weak D match, TRBD1 (5 bases). Deletions cut 5 bases from V and 0 bases from J, with 11 bases between. Germline V lookup: CDR1 LGHNT, CDR2 FRNRAP. This CDR3 is built from 15 residues.